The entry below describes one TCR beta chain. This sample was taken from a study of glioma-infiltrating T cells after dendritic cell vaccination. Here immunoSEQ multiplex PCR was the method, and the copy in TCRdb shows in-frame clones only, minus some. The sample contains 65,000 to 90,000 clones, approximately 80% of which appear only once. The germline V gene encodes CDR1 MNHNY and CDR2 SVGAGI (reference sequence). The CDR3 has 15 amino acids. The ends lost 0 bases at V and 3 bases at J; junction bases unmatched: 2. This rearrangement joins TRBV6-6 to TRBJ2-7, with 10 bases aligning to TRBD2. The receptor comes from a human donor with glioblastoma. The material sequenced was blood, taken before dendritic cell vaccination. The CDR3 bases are TGTGCCAGCAGTTACTCGAGCGGGGGGGTCTACGAGCAGTACTTC. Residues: CASSYSSGGVYEQYF.